This T cell receptor (beta chain) was identified in a study of T cells in Graves' hyperthyroidism and ophthalmopathy. About the study: The authors collected peripheral blood at initial diagnosis, before any treatment. Study-wide points: With a median lead of 6.5 months before onset, the model predicted ophthalmopathy.

From germline, CDR1 is MNHEY and CDR2 SVGAGI. The V end was cut by 0 bases, the J end by 8 bases, with 8 bases between. This CDR3 is built from 13 residues. Ten or more counts support this clonotype. Antigen specificity is unknown. Exclusions: uncontrolled infection, other autoimmune disease, pregnancy, lactation. Diagnosing involved the use of clinical symptoms, serum thyroxine and TRAb, thyroid ultrasound and orbital computed tomography. Researchers amplified the TCR beta CDR3 regions from RNA transcripts. HTBI primers drove first-round RT-PCR of the TCR CDR3. TCRdb independently ran MiXCR on the multiplex PCR reads; one entry per CDR3 protein. The table includes hundreds of thousands of distinct CDR3 sequences, about an eighth detected once.

The origin of this receptor is a man aged 50-60 years with Graves' ophthalmopathy. The sample consisted of blood. This chain links TRBV6-5 with TRBJ2-1; D gene unclear. DNA of the CDR3: TGTGCCAGCAGTTACTCGAAAGGACATGAGCAGTTCTTC. Translation: CASSYSKGHEQFF.